This T cell receptor (beta chain) is drawn from a study of blood T cell repertoires in COVID-19. Study-level information: T cells, B-cell-depleted T cells, or PBMCs supplied cDNA or gDNA.

The table lists this clone with a count of one. As handled by the study authors: Reference gene primer amplification gave nucleated cell count estimates. Assay: immunoSEQ multiplex PCR; the TCRdb copy retains only in-frame clones and omits some. V, J and clone size derive from that table, while D and trimming were established from the DNA sequence. Among tens of thousands of clones listed, 87% were seen once. Trimming took 4 bases from V and 0 from J; bases not matched to a gene: 2. The CDR3 contains 15 residues. Germline CDR1 and CDR2: SGHRS and YFSETQ. This receptor was taken from a human donor in a cohort sampled during active COVID-19. This chain connects TRBV5-1 to TRBJ2-2, with TRBD1 matching over 8 bases. The sequencing sample was made of peripheral blood. The CDR3 region is CASSATGANTGELFF. The CDR3 nucleotides read TGCGCCAGCAGCGCGACAGGGGCGAACACCGGGGAGCTGTTTTTT.